These T cell receptor beta chains were read from a single sample in a study of CD8 T cells in Susac syndrome. TCRdb reprocessed the immunoSEQ multiplex PCR reads via MiXCR and lists one record per CDR3 protein. Found here are about 180,000 distinct CDR3 sequences, over 90% of them singletons; the top ten hold approximately 0.099%. The sequenced sample consisted of CD4+ T cells from PBMCs. Every receptor here comes from a human donor with Susac syndrome. Each CDR3 is given with its conserved first and last residue. The D gene is left open where the match is weak. Only some rows state a clone size, as once, few, many or a class for expanded clones.

CDR3 length: 15; D gene: .; V gene: TRBV20-1; J gene: TRBJ2-4; clone size: once; CDR3 protein: CSAEYLQVAKNIQYF; CDR3 DNA: TGCAGTGCGGAATACTTACAGGTAGCCAAAAACATTCAGTACTTC
CDR3 length: 14; D gene: TRBD1; V gene: TRBV28; J gene: TRBJ1-2; clone size: .; CDR3 protein: CASSTTGPLGGYTF; CDR3 DNA: TGTGCCAGCTCCACGACAGGGCCTTTGGGTGGCTACACCTTC
CDR3 length: 15; D gene: .; V gene: TRBV6-5; J gene: TRBJ1-2; clone size: .; CDR3 protein: CASNPTMGADYGYTF; CDR3 DNA: TGTGCCAGCAACCCGACCATGGGGGCGGACTATGGCTACACCTTC
CDR3 length: 14; D gene: TRBD1; V gene: TRBV7-8; J gene: TRBJ2-7; clone size: .; CDR3 protein: CASSSRTGSYEQYF; CDR3 DNA: TGTGCCAGCAGCTCGCGGACAGGGTCCTACGAGCAGTACTTC
CDR3 length: 15; D gene: .; V gene: TRBV18; J gene: TRBJ2-1; clone size: .; CDR3 protein: CASSPGLISYNEQFF; CDR3 DNA: TGTGCCAGCTCACCTGGACTAATATCCTACAATGAGCAGTTCTTC
CDR3 length: 14; D gene: TRBD2; V gene: TRBV29-1; J gene: TRBJ2-3; clone size: .; CDR3 protein: CSGTGLAGFDTQYF; CDR3 DNA: TGCAGCGGAACGGGACTAGCGGGATTCGATACGCAGTATTTT
CDR3 length: 16; D gene: .; V gene: TRBV4-1; J gene: TRBJ1-2; clone size: .; CDR3 protein: CASSKDQRGQNYGYTF; CDR3 DNA: TGCGCCAGCAGCAAGGACCAACGAGGGCAGAACTATGGCTACACCTTC
CDR3 length: 15; D gene: TRBD1; V gene: TRBV29-1; J gene: TRBJ2-1; clone size: .; CDR3 protein: CSGRQGRSAYNEQFF; CDR3 DNA: TGCAGCGGGAGACAGGGTAGGTCTGCCTACAATGAGCAGTTCTTC
CDR3 length: 13; D gene: .; V gene: TRBV12-3/TRBV12-4; J gene: TRBJ1-2; clone size: .; CDR3 protein: CASSLGVRAGYTF; CDR3 DNA: TGTGCCAGCAGTTTAGGGGTCCGGGCTGGCTACACCTTC
CDR3 length: 13; D gene: .; V gene: TRBV7-9; J gene: TRBJ1-1; clone size: once; CDR3 protein: CASSLQRDTEAFF; CDR3 DNA: TGTGCCAGCAGCTTACAGCGGGACACTGAAGCTTTCTTT
CDR3 length: 15; D gene: TRBD2; V gene: TRBV10-3; J gene: TRBJ2-1; clone size: .; CDR3 protein: CAISAGREIYNEQFF; CDR3 DNA: TGTGCCATCAGTGCAGGGCGGGAGATCTACAATGAGCAGTTCTTC
CDR3 length: 15; D gene: .; V gene: TRBV5-1; J gene: TRBJ2-5; clone size: .; CDR3 protein: CASSSLDSSQETQYF; CDR3 DNA: TGCGCCAGCAGCTCCCTGGACAGCTCCCAAGAGACCCAGTACTTC
CDR3 length: 11; D gene: .; V gene: TRBV19; J gene: TRBJ2-1; clone size: .; CDR3 protein: CASKAYNEQFF; CDR3 DNA: TGTGCCAGCAAAGCGTACAATGAGCAGTTCTTC
CDR3 length: 15; D gene: TRBD1; V gene: TRBV18; J gene: TRBJ2-2; clone size: .; CDR3 protein: CASSPTTGATGELFF; CDR3 DNA: TGTGCCAGCTCACCCACGACAGGGGCAACCGGGGAGCTGTTTTTT
CDR3 length: 12; D gene: TRBD1; V gene: TRBV20-1; J gene: TRBJ1-5; clone size: .; CDR3 protein: CSARDRGNPQHF; CDR3 DNA: TGCAGTGCAAGGGACAGGGGGAACCCCCAGCATTTT
CDR3 length: 19; D gene: TRBD2; V gene: TRBV4-2; J gene: TRBJ2-3; clone size: .; CDR3 protein: CASSQGGLAGGPSTDTQYF; CDR3 DNA: TGTGCCAGCAGCCAAGGTGGGCTAGCGGGAGGGCCGAGCACAGATACGCAGTATTTT
CDR3 length: 16; D gene: TRBD2; V gene: TRBV7-7; J gene: TRBJ2-2; clone size: .; CDR3 protein: CASSQSPSGSTGELFF; CDR3 DNA: TGTGCCAGCAGTCAAAGTCCTAGCGGGAGTACCGGGGAGCTGTTTTTT
CDR3 length: 12; D gene: .; V gene: TRBV20-1; J gene: TRBJ2-2; clone size: .; CDR3 protein: CSARGNTGELFF; CDR3 DNA: TGCAGTGCTAGGGGGAACACCGGGGAGCTGTTTTTT
CDR3 length: 13; D gene: TRBD1; V gene: TRBV29-1; J gene: TRBJ1-1; clone size: .; CDR3 protein: CSVGTGMNTEAFF; CDR3 DNA: TGCAGCGTTGGGACAGGGATGAACACTGAAGCTTTCTTT
CDR3 length: 13; D gene: .; V gene: TRBV19; J gene: TRBJ2-7; clone size: .; CDR3 protein: CASAGGGWYEQYF; CDR3 DNA: TGTGCCAGTGCCGGCGGGGGCTGGTACGAGCAGTACTTC
CDR3 length: 14; D gene: .; V gene: TRBV9; J gene: TRBJ2-2; clone size: .; CDR3 protein: CASSVGTRAGELFF; CDR3 DNA: TGTGCCAGCAGCGTAGGAACGCGGGCCGGGGAGCTGTTTTTT
CDR3 length: 14; D gene: TRBD1; V gene: TRBV6-2/TRBV6-3; J gene: TRBJ2-7; clone size: .; CDR3 protein: CASSDYGTEYEQYF; CDR3 DNA: TGTGCCAGCAGCGACTATGGGACAGAATACGAGCAGTACTTC
CDR3 length: 14; D gene: .; V gene: TRBV7-3; J gene: TRBJ2-1; clone size: .; CDR3 protein: CASSLNRDYNEQFF; CDR3 DNA: TGTGCCAGCAGTTTAAACAGGGATTACAATGAGCAGTTCTTC
CDR3 length: 13; D gene: TRBD2; V gene: TRBV18; J gene: TRBJ2-1; clone size: .; CDR3 protein: CASLAGSYNEQFF; CDR3 DNA: TGTGCCAGCTTAGCGGGTAGCTACAATGAGCAGTTCTTC
CDR3 length: 15; D gene: .; V gene: TRBV5-4; J gene: TRBJ1-6; clone size: .; CDR3 protein: CASSVAGPRDSPLHF; CDR3 DNA: TGTGCCAGCAGCGTAGCCGGGCCTCGGGATTCACCCCTCCACTTT